This is a list of T cell receptor beta chains from one sample in a study of T cell changes during pregnancy in multiple sclerosis. This table comes from immunoSEQ multiplex PCR, and its TCRdb copy is limited to in-frame clones, with some not included. The table shows 35,000 or so clones, with roughly 90% occurring only once. The sequenced sample was peripheral blood, obtained in the second trimester of pregnancy. Source of these receptors: a female donor in good health, enrolled as a control in a pregnancy study. The CDR3 runs from the conserved cysteine through the conserved F or W. D genes are given only for firm matches. Rows may omit the clone size; those that give it use once, few, many or a size class.

j_gene | v_gene | abundance | d_gene | CDR3nt | CDR3aa
TRBJ2-6 | TRBV6-1 | - | - | TGTGCCAGCACCGCGGACTCTGGGGCCAACGTCCTGACTTTC | CASTADSGANVLTF
TRBJ2-3 | TRBV7-3 | - | - | TGTGCCAGCAGCTTATCCCGAGGGGGTACAGATACGCAGTATTTT | CASSLSRGGTDTQYF
TRBJ1-3 | TRBV6-5 | - | - | TGTGCCAGCAGTTACCCGCCTAAAAACACCATATATTTT | CASSYPPKNTIYF
TRBJ1-4 | TRBV11-2 | - | - | TGTGCCAGCAGCCTAGGGCGACTGACAACTAATGAAAAACTGTTTTTT | CASSLGRLTTNEKLFF
TRBJ2-7 | TRBV18 | - | TRBD2 | TGTGCCAGCTCACCTCCCCCGAGGGGAGGGATCTCTAACTACGAGCAGTACTTC | CASSPPPRGGISNYEQYF
TRBJ1-4 | TRBV29-1 | - | TRBD1 | TGCAGCGTTGGCGGGACAGGCCTTGAAAAACTGTTTTTT | CSVGGTGLEKLFF
TRBJ2-3 | TRBV10-2 | - | TRBD2 | TGCGCCAGCAGTGAAAGCGGGAGTCACACAGATACGCAGTATTTT | CASSESGSHTDTQYF
TRBJ1-4 | TRBV11-2 | - | TRBD1 | TGTGCCAGCAGCTTAACGCCGGGACAGACGAATGAAAAACTGTTTTTT | CASSLTPGQTNEKLFF
TRBJ1-2 | TRBV5-6 | - | - | TGTGCCAGCAGCTTGGACCCTACAGGAGCTTATGGCTACACCTTC | CASSLDPTGAYGYTF
TRBJ1-4 | TRBV7-9 | - | - | TGTGCCAGCAGCTTAGAAAGGGGGAATGAAAAACTGTTTTTT | CASSLERGNEKLFF
TRBJ2-7 | TRBV7-9 | - | TRBD2 | TGTGCCAGCAGCTTACCCACCAGCGGGGGGGCGTACGAGCAGTACTTC | CASSLPTSGGAYEQYF
TRBJ2-5 | TRBV15 | - | - | TGTGCCACCAGCAGGGGACGGGGGGCGGGTCAAGAGACCCAGTACTTC | CATSRGRGAGQETQYF
TRBJ2-7 | TRBV9 | - | - | TGTGCCAGCAGCGGGGGACTCTCCTACGAGCAGTACTTC | CASSGGLSYEQYF
TRBJ1-6 | TRBV27 | - | TRBD1 | TGTGCCAGCAGTATGACAGGGAGCTCCTATAATTCACCCCTCCACTTT | CASSMTGSSYNSPLHF
TRBJ1-1 | TRBV5-1 | - | - | TGCGCCAGCAGCTTTTCCGGAGATGAAGCTTTCTTT | CASSFSGDEAFF
TRBJ2-5 | TRBV9 | - | - | TGTGCCAGCAGCGTAGGCCCAGGGGAGAGGGGACAAGAGACCCAGTACTTC | CASSVGPGERGQETQYF
TRBJ2-1 | TRBV6-5 | - | TRBD2 | TGTGCCAGCAGGGGACTAGCGGGGGGCTACAATGAGCAGTTCTTC | CASRGLAGGYNEQFF
TRBJ1-2 | TRBV15 | - | - | TGTGCCACCAGCTCAATCGTGGCGGGGGACCTTGGCTACACCTTC | CATSSIVAGDLGYTF
TRBJ2-2 | TRBV13 | once | TRBD2 | TGTGCCAGCAGCCCACTAGAGGAGAGCGGGAGCGGCGGGGAGCTGTTTTTT | CASSPLEESGSGGELFF
TRBJ1-1 | TRBV16 | - | - | TGTGCCAGCAGCCAATACGACAGGAACACTGAAGCTTTCTTT | CASSQYDRNTEAFF
TRBJ2-2 | TRBV19 | - | TRBD2 | TGTGCCAGTAGTATTAGAGGACTAGCGGGAGTGACCGGGGAGCTGTTTTTT | CASSIRGLAGVTGELFF
TRBJ2-1 | TRBV5-4 | - | TRBD2 | TGTGCCAGCAGCTTGGGGCAGGGGAGGCTAGCGGGAGCAGGTGAGCAGTTCTTC | CASSLGQGRLAGAGEQFF
TRBJ1-2 | TRBV9 | - | TRBD1 | TGTGCCAGCAGCGTAGACCCAGGGGGCCGGATAGATGGCTACACCTTC | CASSVDPGGRIDGYTF
TRBJ2-2 | TRBV23-1 | - | - | TGCGCCAGCAGTCCCCGGGGAAGGGGAGTCAGGGCGGGGACCGGGGAGCTGTTTTTT | CASSPRGRGVRAGTGELFF